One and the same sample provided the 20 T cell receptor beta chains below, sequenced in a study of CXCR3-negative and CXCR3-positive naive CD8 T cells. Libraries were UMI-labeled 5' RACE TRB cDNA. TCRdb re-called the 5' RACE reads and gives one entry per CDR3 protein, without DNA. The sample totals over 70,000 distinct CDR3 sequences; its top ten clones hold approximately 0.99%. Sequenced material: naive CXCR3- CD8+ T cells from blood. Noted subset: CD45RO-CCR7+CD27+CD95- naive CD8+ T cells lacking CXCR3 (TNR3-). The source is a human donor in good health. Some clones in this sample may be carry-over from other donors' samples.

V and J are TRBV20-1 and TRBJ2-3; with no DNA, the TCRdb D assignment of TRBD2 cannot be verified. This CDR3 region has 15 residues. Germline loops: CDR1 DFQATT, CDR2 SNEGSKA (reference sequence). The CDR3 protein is CSARDLREPTDTQYF.

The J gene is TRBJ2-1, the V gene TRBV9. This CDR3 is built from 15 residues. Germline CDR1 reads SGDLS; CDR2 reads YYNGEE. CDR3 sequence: CASTRGESSYNEQFF.

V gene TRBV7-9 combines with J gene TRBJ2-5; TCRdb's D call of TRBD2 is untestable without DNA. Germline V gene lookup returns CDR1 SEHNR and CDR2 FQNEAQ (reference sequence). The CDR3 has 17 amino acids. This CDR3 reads CASSFPPVGKIQETQYF.

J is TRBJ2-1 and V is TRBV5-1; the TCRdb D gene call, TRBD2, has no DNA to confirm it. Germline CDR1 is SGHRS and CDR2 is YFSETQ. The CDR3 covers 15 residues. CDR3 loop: CASSLYGGAGDEQFF.

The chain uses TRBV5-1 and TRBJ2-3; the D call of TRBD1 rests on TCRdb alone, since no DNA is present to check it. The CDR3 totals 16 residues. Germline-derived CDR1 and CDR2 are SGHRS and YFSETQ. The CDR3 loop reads CASSSLTGSLPDTQYF. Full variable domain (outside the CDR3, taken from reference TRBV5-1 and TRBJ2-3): KAGVTQTPRYLIKTRGQQVTLSCSPISGHRSVSWYQQTPGQGLQFLFEYFSETQRNKGNFPGRFSGRQFSNSRSEMNVSTLELGDSALYLCASSSLTGSLPDTQYFGPGTRLTVL.

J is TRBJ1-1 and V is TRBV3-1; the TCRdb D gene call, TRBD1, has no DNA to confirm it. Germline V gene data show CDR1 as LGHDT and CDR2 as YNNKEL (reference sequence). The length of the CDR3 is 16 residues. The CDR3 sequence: CASAGTGDSWDTEAFF.

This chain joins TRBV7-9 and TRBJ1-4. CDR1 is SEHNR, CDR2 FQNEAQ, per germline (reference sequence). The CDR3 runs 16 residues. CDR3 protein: CASSSTRGPPGEKLFF.

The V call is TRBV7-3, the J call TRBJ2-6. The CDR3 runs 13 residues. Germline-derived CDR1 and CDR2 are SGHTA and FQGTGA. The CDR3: CASSLTGANVLTF.

CDR3: CATASGSTDTQYF. The chain joins TRBV15 to TRBJ2-3; TCRdb selects TRBD2, and the lack of DNA leaves this call unchecked. The CDR3 runs 13 residues. Germline V gene data show CDR1 as LNHNV and CDR2 as YYDKDF (reference sequence).

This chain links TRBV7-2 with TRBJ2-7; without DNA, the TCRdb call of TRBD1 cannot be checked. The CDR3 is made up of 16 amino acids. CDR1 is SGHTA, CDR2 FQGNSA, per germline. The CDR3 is CASSLMGPPSSYEQYF.

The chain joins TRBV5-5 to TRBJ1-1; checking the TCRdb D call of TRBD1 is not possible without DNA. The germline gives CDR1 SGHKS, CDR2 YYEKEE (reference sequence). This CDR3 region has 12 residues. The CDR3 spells CASSTGQVEAFF.

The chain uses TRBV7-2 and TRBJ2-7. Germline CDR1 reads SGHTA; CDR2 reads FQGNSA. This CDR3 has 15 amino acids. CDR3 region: CASSFGRAKSYEQYF.

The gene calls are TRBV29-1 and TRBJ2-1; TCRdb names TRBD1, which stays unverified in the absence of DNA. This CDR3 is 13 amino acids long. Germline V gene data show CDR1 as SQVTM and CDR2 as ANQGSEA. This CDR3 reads CSVEGEGANEQFF.

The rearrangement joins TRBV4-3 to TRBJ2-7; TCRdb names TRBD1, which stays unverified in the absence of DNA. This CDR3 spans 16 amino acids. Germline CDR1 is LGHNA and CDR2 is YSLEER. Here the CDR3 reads CASSQDVGVGGYEQYF.

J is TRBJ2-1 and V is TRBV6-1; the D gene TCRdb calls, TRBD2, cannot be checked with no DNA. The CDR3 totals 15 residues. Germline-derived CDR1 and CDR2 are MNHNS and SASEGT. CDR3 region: CASMERGYFKNEQFF.

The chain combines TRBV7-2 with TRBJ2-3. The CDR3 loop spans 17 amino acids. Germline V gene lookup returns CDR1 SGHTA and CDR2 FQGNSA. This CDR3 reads CASSFALDATSTDTQYF.

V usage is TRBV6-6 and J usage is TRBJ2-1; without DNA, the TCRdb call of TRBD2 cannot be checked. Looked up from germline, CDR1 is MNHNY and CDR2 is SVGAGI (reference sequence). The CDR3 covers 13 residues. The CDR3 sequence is CASSYPDPAGQFF.

CDR3 in amino acids: CSARGQGSGEKLFF. The chain links TRBV20-1 to TRBJ1-4; TCRdb outputs TRBD1, but without DNA this stays unchecked. This CDR3 has 14 amino acids. Germline assignment: CDR1 DFQATT and CDR2 SNEGSKA (reference sequence).

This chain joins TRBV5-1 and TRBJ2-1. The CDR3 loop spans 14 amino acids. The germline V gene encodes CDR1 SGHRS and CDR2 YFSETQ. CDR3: CASGAGRYYNEQFF.

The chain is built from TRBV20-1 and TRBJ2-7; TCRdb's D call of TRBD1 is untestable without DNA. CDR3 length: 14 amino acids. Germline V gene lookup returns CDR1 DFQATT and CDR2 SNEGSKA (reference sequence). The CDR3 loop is CSAIALGETYEQYF.